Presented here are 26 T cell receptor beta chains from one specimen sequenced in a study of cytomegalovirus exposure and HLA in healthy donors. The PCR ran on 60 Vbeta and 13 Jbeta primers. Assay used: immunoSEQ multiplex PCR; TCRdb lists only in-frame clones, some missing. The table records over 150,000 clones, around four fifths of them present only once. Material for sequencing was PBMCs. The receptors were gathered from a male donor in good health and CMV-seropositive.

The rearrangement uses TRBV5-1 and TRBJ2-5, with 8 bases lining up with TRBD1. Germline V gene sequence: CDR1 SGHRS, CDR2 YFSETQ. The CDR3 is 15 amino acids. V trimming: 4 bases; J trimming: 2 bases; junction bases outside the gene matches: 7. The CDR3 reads CASSPAGQAQETQYF. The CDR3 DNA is TGCGCCAGCAGCCCCGCGGGACAGGCACAAGAGACCCAGTACTTC. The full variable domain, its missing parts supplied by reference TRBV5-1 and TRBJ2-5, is KAGVTQTPRYLIKTRGQQVTLSCSPISGHRSVSWYQQTPGQGLQFLFEYFSETQRNKGNFPGRFSGRQFSNSRSEMNVSTLELGDSALYLCASSPAGQAQETQYFGPGTRLLVL.

This CDR3 reads CAWSVSLQYEQYF. CDR3 DNA sequence: TGTGCCTGGAGTGTCAGCCTACAGTACGAGCAGTACTTC. The V and J genes are TRBV30 and TRBJ2-7; unclear D gene. The V end was cut by 0 bases, the J end by 4 bases, with 10 bases between. There are 13 residues in the CDR3. CDR1 and CDR2 from the germline V gene are GTSNPN and SVGIG (reference sequence).

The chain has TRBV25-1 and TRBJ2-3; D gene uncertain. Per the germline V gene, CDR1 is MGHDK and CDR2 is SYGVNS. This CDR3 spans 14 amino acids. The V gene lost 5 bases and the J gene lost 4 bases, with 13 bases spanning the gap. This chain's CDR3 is CASSSPRGADTQYF. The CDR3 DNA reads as TGTGCCAGCAGTAGTCCGCGCGGAGCAGATACGCAGTATTTT.

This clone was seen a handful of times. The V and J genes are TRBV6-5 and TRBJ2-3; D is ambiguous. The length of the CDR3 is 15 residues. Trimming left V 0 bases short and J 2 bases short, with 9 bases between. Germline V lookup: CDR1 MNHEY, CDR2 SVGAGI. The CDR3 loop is CASSYSSANTDTQYF. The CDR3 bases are TGTGCCAGCAGTTACTCGAGCGCGAACACAGATACGCAGTATTTT.

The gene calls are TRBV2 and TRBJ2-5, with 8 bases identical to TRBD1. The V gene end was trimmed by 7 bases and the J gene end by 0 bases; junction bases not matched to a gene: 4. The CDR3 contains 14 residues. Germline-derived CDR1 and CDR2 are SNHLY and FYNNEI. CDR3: CASMGQEYQETQYF. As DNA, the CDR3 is TGTGCCAGCATGGGACAGGAGTACCAAGAGACCCAGTACTTC.

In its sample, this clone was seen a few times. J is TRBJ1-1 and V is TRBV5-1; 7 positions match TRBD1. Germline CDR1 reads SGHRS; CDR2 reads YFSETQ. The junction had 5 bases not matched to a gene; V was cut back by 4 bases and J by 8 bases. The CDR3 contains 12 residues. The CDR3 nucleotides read TGCGCCAGCAGCACCCGGGACAGCGAAGCTTTCTTT. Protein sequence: CASSTRDSEAFF.

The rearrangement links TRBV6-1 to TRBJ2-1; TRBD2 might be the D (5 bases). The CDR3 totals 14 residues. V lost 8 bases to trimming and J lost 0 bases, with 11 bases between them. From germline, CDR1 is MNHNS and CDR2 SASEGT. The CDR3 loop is CASVPRGSYNEQFF. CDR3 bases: TGTGCCAGCGTTCCCCGGGGCTCCTACAATGAGCAGTTCTTC.

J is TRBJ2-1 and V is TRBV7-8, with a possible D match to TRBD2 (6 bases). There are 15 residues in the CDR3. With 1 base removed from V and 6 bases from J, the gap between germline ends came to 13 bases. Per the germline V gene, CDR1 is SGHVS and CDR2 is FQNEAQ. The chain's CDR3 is CASSLVEGLSNEQFF. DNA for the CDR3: TGTGCCAGCAGCTTAGTGGAGGGTCTAAGCAATGAGCAGTTCTTC. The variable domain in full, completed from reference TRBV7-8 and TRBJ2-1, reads GAGVSQSPRYKVAKRGQDVALRCDPISGHVSLFWYQQALGQGPEFLTYFQNEAQLDKSGLPSDRFFAERPEGSVSTLKIQRTQQEDSAVYLCASSLVEGLSNEQFFGPGTRLTVL.

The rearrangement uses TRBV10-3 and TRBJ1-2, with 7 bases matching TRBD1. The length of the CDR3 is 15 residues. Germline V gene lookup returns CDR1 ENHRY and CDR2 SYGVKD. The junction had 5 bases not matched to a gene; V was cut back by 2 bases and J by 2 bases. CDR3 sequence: CAISEGGTANYGYTF. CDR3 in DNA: TGTGCCATCAGTGAGGGCGGGACAGCCAACTATGGCTACACCTTC.

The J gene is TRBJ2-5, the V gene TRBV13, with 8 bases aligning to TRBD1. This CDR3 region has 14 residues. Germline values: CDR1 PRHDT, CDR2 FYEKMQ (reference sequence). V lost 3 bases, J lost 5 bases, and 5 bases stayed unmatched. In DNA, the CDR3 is TGTGCCAGCAGCTTCCGGACAGGGAAGGAGACCCAGTACTTC. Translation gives CASSFRTGKETQYF. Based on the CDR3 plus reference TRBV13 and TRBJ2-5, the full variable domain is AAGVIQSPRHLIKEKRETATLKCYPIPRHDTVYWYQQGPGQDPQFLISFYEKMQSDKGSIPDRFSAQQFSDYHSELNMSSLELGDSALYFCASSFRTGKETQYFGPGTRLLVL.

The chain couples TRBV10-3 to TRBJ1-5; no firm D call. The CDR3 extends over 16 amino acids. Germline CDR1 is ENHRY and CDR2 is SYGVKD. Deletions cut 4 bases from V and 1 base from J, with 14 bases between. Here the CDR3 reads CAISGGRERSNQPQHF. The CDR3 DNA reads TGTGCCATCAGTGGAGGGAGGGAGAGAAGCAATCAGCCCCAGCATTTT.

This CDR3 is CASLAGGDSPLHF. In DNA, the CDR3 is TGCGCCAGCTTAGCAGGGGGCGATTCACCCCTCCACTTT. V is TRBV5-1 and J is TRBJ1-6; 8 bases line up with TRBD1. Germline V CDR1 and CDR2: SGHRS, YFSETQ. Trimming at V came to 7 bases and at J to 8 bases, leaving 5 bases not matched to a gene. The CDR3 is 13 amino acids.

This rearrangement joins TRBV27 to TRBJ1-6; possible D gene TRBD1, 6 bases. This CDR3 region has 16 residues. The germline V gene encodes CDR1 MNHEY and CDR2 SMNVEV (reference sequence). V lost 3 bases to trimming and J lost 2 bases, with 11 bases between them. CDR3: CASSLLRGTYNSPLHF. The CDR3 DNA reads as TGTGCCAGCAGTTTGCTCAGGGGCACCTATAATTCACCCCTCCACTTT.

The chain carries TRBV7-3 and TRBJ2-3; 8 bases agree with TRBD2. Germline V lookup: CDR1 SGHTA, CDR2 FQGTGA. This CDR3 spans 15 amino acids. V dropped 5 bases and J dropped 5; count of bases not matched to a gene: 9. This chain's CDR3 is CASSRVAGLEDTQYF. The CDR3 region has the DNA TGTGCCAGCAGCCGGGTAGCGGGGCTAGAAGATACGCAGTATTTT.

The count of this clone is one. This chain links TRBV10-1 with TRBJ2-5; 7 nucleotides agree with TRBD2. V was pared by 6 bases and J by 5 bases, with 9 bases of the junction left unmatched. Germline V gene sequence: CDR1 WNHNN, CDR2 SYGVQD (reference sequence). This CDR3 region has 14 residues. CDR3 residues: CASSWREGRETQYF. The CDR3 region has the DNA TGCGCCAGCAGCTGGAGGGAGGGGCGTGAGACCCAGTACTTC.

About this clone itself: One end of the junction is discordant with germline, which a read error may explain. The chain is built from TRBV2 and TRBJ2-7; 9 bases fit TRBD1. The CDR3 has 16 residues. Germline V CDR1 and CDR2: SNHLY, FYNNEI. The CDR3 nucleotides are TGTGCCAGCAGTCCCGGACAGGGGTTCCTCTCCCACGAGCAGTACTTC. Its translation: CASSPGQGFLSHEQYF.

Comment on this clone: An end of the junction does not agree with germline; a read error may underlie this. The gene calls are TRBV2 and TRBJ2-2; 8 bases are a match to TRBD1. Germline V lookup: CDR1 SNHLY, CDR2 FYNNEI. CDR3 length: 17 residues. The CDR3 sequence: CATSGTGLPANTGGLFF. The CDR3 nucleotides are TGTGCCACGTCCGGGACAGGTCTCCCTGCGAACACCGGGGGGCTGTTTTTT.

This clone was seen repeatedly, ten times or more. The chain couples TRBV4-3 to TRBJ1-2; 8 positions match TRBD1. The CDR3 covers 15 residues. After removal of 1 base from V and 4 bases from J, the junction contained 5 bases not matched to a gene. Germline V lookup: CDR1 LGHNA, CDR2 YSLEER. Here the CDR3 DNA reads TGCGCCAGCAGCCAAGCATCAGGGGGCCCCTATGGCTACACCTTC. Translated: CASSQASGGPYGYTF.

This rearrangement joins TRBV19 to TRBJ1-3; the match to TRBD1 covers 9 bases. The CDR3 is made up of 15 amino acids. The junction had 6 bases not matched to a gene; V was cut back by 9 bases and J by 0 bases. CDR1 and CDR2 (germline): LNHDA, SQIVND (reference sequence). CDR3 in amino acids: CASLQGANSGNTIYF. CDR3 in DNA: TGTGCCAGCCTACAGGGGGCTAACTCTGGAAACACCATATATTTT. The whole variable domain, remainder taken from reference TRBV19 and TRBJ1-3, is DGGITQSPKYLFRKEGQNVTLSCEQNLNHDAMYWYRQDPGQGLRLIYYSQIVNDFQKGDIAEGYSVSREKKESFPLTVTSAQKNPTAFYLCASLQGANSGNTIYFGEGSWLTVV.

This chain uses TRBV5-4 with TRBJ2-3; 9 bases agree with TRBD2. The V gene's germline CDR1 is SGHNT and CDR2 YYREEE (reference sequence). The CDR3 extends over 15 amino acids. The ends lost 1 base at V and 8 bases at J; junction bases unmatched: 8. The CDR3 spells CASSLSSGGPGTQYF. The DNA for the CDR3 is TGTGCCAGCAGCTTGAGTAGCGGGGGCCCAGGTACGCAGTATTTT.

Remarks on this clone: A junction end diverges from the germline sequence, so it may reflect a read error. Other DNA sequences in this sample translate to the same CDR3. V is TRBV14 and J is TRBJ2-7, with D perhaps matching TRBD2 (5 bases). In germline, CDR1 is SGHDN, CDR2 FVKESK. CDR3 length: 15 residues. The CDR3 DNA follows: TGTGCCAGCAGCCAAGTTTTCGGGATGACCTATGAGCAGTACTTC. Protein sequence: CASSQVFGMTYEQYF. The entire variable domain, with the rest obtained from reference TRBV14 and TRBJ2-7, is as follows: EAGVTQFPSHSVIEKGQTVTLRCDPISGHDNLYWYRRVMGKEIKFLLHFVKESKQDESGMPNNRFLAERTGGTYSTLKVQPAELEDSGVYFCASSQVFGMTYEQYFGPGTRLTVT.

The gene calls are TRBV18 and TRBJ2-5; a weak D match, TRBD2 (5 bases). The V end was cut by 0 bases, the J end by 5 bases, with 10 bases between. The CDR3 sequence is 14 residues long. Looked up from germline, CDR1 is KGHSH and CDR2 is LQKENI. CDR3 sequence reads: CASSPPPGGETQYF. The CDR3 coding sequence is TGTGCCAGCTCACCACCTCCAGGAGGCGAGACCCAGTACTTC.

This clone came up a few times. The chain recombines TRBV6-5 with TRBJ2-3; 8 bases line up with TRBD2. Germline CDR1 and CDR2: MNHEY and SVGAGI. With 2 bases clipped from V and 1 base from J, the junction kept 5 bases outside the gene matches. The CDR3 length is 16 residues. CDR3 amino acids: CASSYGFSGGTDTQYF. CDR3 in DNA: TGTGCCAGCAGTTACGGTTTTAGCGGGGGCACAGATACGCAGTATTTT.

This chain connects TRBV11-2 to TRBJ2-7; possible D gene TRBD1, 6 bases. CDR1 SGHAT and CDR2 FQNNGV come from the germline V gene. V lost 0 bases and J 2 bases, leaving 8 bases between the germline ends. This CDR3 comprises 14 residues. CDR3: CASSLEQGTYEQYF. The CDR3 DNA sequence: TGTGCCAGCAGCTTAGAGCAGGGGACCTACGAGCAGTACTTC.

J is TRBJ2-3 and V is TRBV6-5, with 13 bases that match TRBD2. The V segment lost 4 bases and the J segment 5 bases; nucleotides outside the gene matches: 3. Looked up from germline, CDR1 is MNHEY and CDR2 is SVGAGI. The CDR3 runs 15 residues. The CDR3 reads CASSSTSGGIDTQYF. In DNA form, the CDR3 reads TGTGCCAGCAGTTCGACTAGCGGGGGGATAGATACGCAGTATTTT.

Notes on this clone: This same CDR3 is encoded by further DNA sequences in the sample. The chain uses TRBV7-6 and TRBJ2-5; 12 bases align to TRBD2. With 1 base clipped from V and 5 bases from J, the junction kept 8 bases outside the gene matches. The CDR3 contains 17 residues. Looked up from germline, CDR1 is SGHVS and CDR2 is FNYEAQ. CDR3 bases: TGTGCCAGCAGCTTAGGGCTAGCGGGGGGGCTTCTGGAGACCCAGTACTTC. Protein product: CASSLGLAGGLLETQYF.